This T cell receptor beta chain was recorded in a study of T-cell reconstitution after alpha-beta-depleted transplantation in children. Findings and caveats of the study: By one year post-transplant, T-cell counts and diversity largely arose from T cells that were newly produced. Alpha-beta T cells present about two months after transplant were reported to originate from several hundred expanded graft clones. Diversity of TCRbeta at day 60 was high in some patients, arising from surviving recipient T cells and thymic progenitors.

This CDR3 has 11 residues. V was clipped by 8 bases and J by 4 bases, with 7 bases between them. The V gene's germline CDR1 is SEHNR and CDR2 FQNEAQ (reference sequence). In the case of this clonotype: The antigen remains undetermined.

TCRbeta library preparation incorporated unique molecular identifiers. TCRdb called the PCR reads again in MiXCR, with one record for every CDR3 protein. The table lists around 60,000 distinct CDR3 sequences, 40% to 55% of them singletons. Sequenced material: PBMCs, mostly from graft donor cells, taken 360 days after TCRalphabeta/CD19-depleted stem cell transplant. This TCR derives from a male patient aged 10 to 17 who had a stem cell transplant for acute lymphoblastic leukemia, so the T cells may come from the graft donor. The chain joins TRBV7-9 to TRBJ2-3; D is possibly TRBD2 (5 bases). The CDR3 region is CASGGSDTQYF. The CDR3 DNA reads TGTGCCAGCGGAGGCTCAGATACGCAGTATTTT.